In this sample, the clone carrying this T cell receptor beta chain turned up a few times. Its antigen remains unidentified. The data stem from a study of human T cells and chemical hapten exposure. The time point: patch test 3, about 24 weeks after DPC sensitization. Indicated treatment: therapeutic diphenylcyclopropenone sensitization with weekly scalp DPC. Alopecia patients, 18 to 70 years old and DPC-suitable, served as donors. Notes on the study in general: Expanded TCRs produced significantly more large CDR3 similarity clusters than controls did. There was a positive correlation between PT1 expanded TCR counts and patch test score.

V shed 1 base and J shed 3 bases, with 7 bases lying between them. This CDR3 comprises 13 residues. In the authors' methods: Per sample, the median was approximately 100,000 TCRs, with values from around 25,000 to 690,000. TCRdb reprocessed the RACE reads with MiXCR, giving one entry per CDR3 protein. The V and J calls come from TCRdb's annotation, not from the publication. The profile shows 80,000 to 100,000 distinct CDR3 sequences, around 25% of them singletons. The sequencing here drew on whole blood, taken in connection with sensitization to the hapten diphenylcyclopropenone (DPC). This chain joins TRBV12-3 or TRBV12-4 and TRBJ2-7; TRBD1 might be the D (5 bases). The clonotype comes from a man aged 40-50 years with alopecia areata. Some clones in this sample may be carry-over from other donors' samples. The CDR3 nucleotides are TGTGCCAGCAGTTTAGGACAGCACTACGAGCAGTACTTC. Its translation is CASSLGQHYEQYF.